This passage covers 3 T cell receptor beta chains from one sample sequenced in a study of T-cell reconstitution after alpha-beta-depleted transplantation in children. The TCRbeta library incorporated unique molecular identifiers. TCRdb reanalysed the PCR reads using MiXCR and keeps one entry per CDR3 protein. The sample has 350,000 to 450,000 distinct CDR3 sequences, about an eighth seen once. The sequenced sample was PBMCs, obtained from the stem cell graft. The receptors derive from a human donor who donated a stem cell graft to a child with Fanconi anemia.

In its sample, this clonotype was seen a few times. This rearrangement joins TRBV5-1 to TRBJ2-3; D gene ambiguous. Between the trimmed V and J ends, which lost 0 bases and 2 bases, there was a span of 7 bases. Germline-derived CDR1 and CDR2 are SGHRS and YFSETQ. This CDR3 contains 14 residues. As DNA, the CDR3 is TGCGCCAGCAGCTTGGCTTCAGACACAGATACGCAGTATTTT. This encodes CASSLASDTDTQYF. Drawing the rest from reference TRBV5-1 and TRBJ2-3, the complete variable domain is KAGVTQTPRYLIKTRGQQVTLSCSPISGHRSVSWYQQTPGQGLQFLFEYFSETQRNKGNFPGRFSGRQFSNSRSEMNVSTLELGDSALYLCASSLASDTDTQYFGPGTRLTVL.

This rearrangement joins TRBV5-1 to TRBJ2-5; TRBD1 matches at 10 bases. Per the germline V gene, CDR1 is SGHRS and CDR2 is YFSETQ. V lost 4 bases and J lost 5; bases outside the gene matches: 11. CDR3 size: 16 residues. CDR3 residues: CASSSAWTGGSETQYF. In DNA form, the CDR3 reads TGCGCCAGCAGCAGCGCATGGACAGGGGGTAGTGAGACCCAGTACTTC.

This clonotype was counted only a few times. This chain links TRBV6-1 with TRBJ2-7, with D perhaps given as TRBD1 or TRBD2 (5 bases each). V was cut by 2 bases and J by 3 bases, with 14 bases left in between. Germline CDR1 is MNHNS and CDR2 is SASEGT. CDR3 size: 15 residues. The CDR3 DNA is TGTGCCAGCAGTGAACTCCGGGACCTCTTCTACGAGCAGTACTTC. Its protein is CASSELRDLFYEQYF.